These 15 T cell receptor beta chains originate from one sample sequenced in a study of long-term antiretroviral therapy in people with HIV. Survey-level immunoSEQ v3.0 assays were run. The assay was immunoSEQ multiplex PCR, and TCRdb's table has in-frame clones only and misses some. The sample has more than 35,000 clones; approximately 85% are singletons. The sample was unsorted PBMCs, taken 2.2 years after starting antiretroviral therapy. The receptors come from a man aged 18 to 29 with HIV.

The sample holds one count of this clone. The V and J genes are TRBV9 and TRBJ2-1, with TRBD2 as a possible D gene (6 bases). Germline CDR1 SGDLS, CDR2 YYNGEE. This CDR3 contains 16 residues. Trimming left V 0 bases short and J 0 bases short, with 10 bases between. The CDR3 sequence is CASSVAGGVSYNEQFF. The CDR3 region has the DNA TGTGCCAGCAGCGTAGCTGGAGGGGTCTCCTACAATGAGCAGTTCTTC.

This rearrangement joins TRBV4-2 to TRBJ2-5, with TRBD2 identical over 7 bases. The V gene end was trimmed by 3 bases and the J gene end by 5 bases; junction bases not matched to a gene: 24. This CDR3 is built from 20 residues. From germline, CDR1 is LGHNA and CDR2 YNFKEQ. As DNA, the CDR3 is TGTGCCAGCAGCCAGGGTCTGAGTGTGGGGGGGTGGGCCGAGGGGGAGACCCAGTACTTC. Protein product: CASSQGLSVGGWAEGETQYF.

The V call is TRBV19, the J call TRBJ1-1; D call uncertain. Trimming took 5 bases from V and 7 from J, leaving 11 bases between them. The CDR3 runs 12 residues. Germline CDR1 and CDR2: LNHDA and SQIVND (reference sequence). CDR3 in DNA: TGTGCCAGTAGTCCGTTCAATGGTGAAGCTTTCTTT. Its translation: CASSPFNGEAFF.

This clone is a singleton in its sample. The rearrangement links TRBV29-1 to TRBJ2-3; D may match TRBD1 or TRBD2 (5 bases each). Trimming took 5 bases from V and 4 from J, leaving 16 bases between them. CDR1 SQVTM and CDR2 ANQGSEA come from the germline V gene. The CDR3 has 14 residues. The CDR3 DNA reads as TGCAGCGTTCTTATAGGGGACGGCCCAGATACGCAGTATTTT. Protein product: CSVLIGDGPDTQYF.

The table lists this clone with a few counts. The chain combines TRBV5-6 with TRBJ1-5; D is unresolved. Looked up from germline, CDR1 is SGHDT and CDR2 is YYEEEE. Trimming cost V 4 bases and J 6 bases, with 14 bases left between them. The CDR3 sequence is 14 residues long. In nucleotides, the CDR3 is TGTGCCAGCAGCCTATACAGTTTAGGTCAGCCCCAGCATTTT. Translated, it gives CASSLYSLGQPQHF.

The J gene is TRBJ2-3, the V gene TRBV9; maybe TRBD2 (7 bases). There are 14 residues in the CDR3. CDR1 SGDLS and CDR2 YYNGEE come from the germline V gene. Trimming cost V 7 bases and J 6 bases, with 18 bases left between them. CDR3 protein: CASCRGGGLDTQYF. The CDR3 bases are TGTGCCAGCTGTAGGGGGGGCGGACTCGATACGCAGTATTTT.

The CDR3 DNA sequence: TGTGCCAGCAGTGAAGAGGCAGGGGTGGAAGAGACCCAGTACTTC. It specifies CASSEEAGVEETQYF. This chain joins TRBV2 and TRBJ2-5; possible D gene TRBD1, 6 bases. Trimming removed 1 base from V and 3 bases from J, with 12 bases in between. Germline V gives CDR1 SNHLY, CDR2 FYNNEI. The CDR3 sequence is 15 residues long. Based on the CDR3 plus reference TRBV2 and TRBJ2-5, the full variable domain is EPEVTQTPSHQVTQMGQEVILRCVPISNHLYFYWYRQILGQKVEFLVSFYNNEISEKSEIFDDQFSVERPDGSNFTLKIRSTKLEDSAMYFCASSEEAGVEETQYFGPGTRLLVL.

V usage is TRBV5-5 and J usage is TRBJ2-2; D possibly corresponds to TRBD1 (6 bases). CDR1 is SGHKS, CDR2 YYEKEE, per germline (reference sequence). The V and J ends lost 2 bases and 6 bases respectively, with 14 bases between them. The CDR3 spans 15 residues. The DNA of the CDR3 is TGTGCCAGCAGCTTTTATGCCCAGGGGTCCGGGGAGCTGTTTTTT. Translating it yields CASSFYAQGSGELFF.

V gene TRBV15 combines with J gene TRBJ2-4; TRBD1 is a possible D gene (6 bases). Germline-derived CDR1 and CDR2 are LNHNV and YYDKDF (reference sequence). Trimming pared 4 bases from V and 1 base from J, leaving 11 bases between. The CDR3 has 15 amino acids. CDR3 nucleotide sequence: TGTGCCACCAGCAAGGACAGTGGGGCCAAAAACATTCAGTACTTC. The encoded protein is CATSKDSGAKNIQYF.

The rearrangement uses TRBV15 and TRBJ1-3, with a tentative D call TRBD1 (5 bases). CDR1 is LNHNV and CDR2 is YYDKDF in the germline V gene (reference sequence). The CDR3 runs 17 residues. Trimming shortened V by 5 bases and J by 0 bases, and 17 bases separated the two germline ends. The CDR3 nucleotides are TGTGCCACCAGCCTTATCAGGGTCTCTGGCTCTGGAAACACCATATATTTT. Protein: CATSLIRVSGSGNTIYF.

The chain has TRBV10-3 and TRBJ2-5; D gene unclear. The germline V and J ends were trimmed by 0 bases and 4 bases, with 6 bases remaining between them. The CDR3 is 13 residues long. Germline lookup yields CDR1 ENHRY and CDR2 SYGVKD. The CDR3 loop is CAISESTRETQYF. CDR3 bases: TGTGCCATCAGTGAGTCAACGAGAGAGACCCAGTACTTC.

V gene TRBV4-1 combines with J gene TRBJ2-5; 9 bases are shared with TRBD1. The CDR3 has 17 amino acids. Losses at the gene ends were 5 bases for V and 4 bases for J; bases not matched to a gene: 14. Looked up from germline, CDR1 is MGHRA and CDR2 is YSYEKL. The CDR3 DNA sequence: TGCGCCAGCAGCTCCACCGGGACAGGGCCGTCCAGAGAGACCCAGTACTTC. The encoded protein is CASSSTGTGPSRETQYF.

This clone has more than one count but fewer than ten. V gene TRBV4-2 combines with J gene TRBJ1-6, with D unresolved. Germline V gene sequence: CDR1 LGHNA, CDR2 YNFKEQ. V shed 0 bases and J shed 2 bases, with 8 bases lying between them. The CDR3 loop spans 16 amino acids. The CDR3: CASSQDLGPYNSPLHF. For the CDR3, the DNA is TGTGCCAGCAGCCAAGATTTGGGCCCCTATAATTCACCCCTCCACTTT.

This clone came up a few times. The rearrangement links TRBV6-1 to TRBJ2-7; D uncertain. V dropped 3 bases and J dropped 4 bases, with 16 bases sitting between them. The CDR3 loop spans 15 amino acids. Per germline, CDR1 MNHNS and CDR2 SASEGT. The CDR3 sequence: CASSDYSSYLYEQYF. CDR3 sequence (DNA): TGTGCCAGCAGTGACTACAGTTCGTATCTGTACGAGCAGTACTTC.

This chain uses TRBV28 with TRBJ2-3, with D maybe TRBD2 (6 bases). In germline, CDR1 is MDHEN, CDR2 SYDVKM. The V end was cut by 4 bases, the J end by 2 bases, with 22 bases between. The CDR3 has 18 amino acids. This CDR3 reads CASSSLRQAGHYTDTQYF. For the CDR3, the DNA is TGTGCCAGCAGTTCCCTCAGGCAAGCGGGTCATTACACAGATACGCAGTATTTT.